These 13 T cell receptor beta chains were all obtained from the same sample, sequenced in a study of shared clonotypes between healthy human individuals. The table came from immunoSEQ multiplex PCR; TCRdb's copy has only in-frame clones and leaves some out. The sample includes about 1 million clones, 60% to 80% of them seen just once. The specimen was memory CD4+ T cells sorted from blood. Subset noted: CD45RA-negative fraction. These receptors were collected from a man aged 18 to 30 in good health.

This clone was counted only a few times. The rearrangement uses TRBV30 and TRBJ1-5; weak D call: TRBD1 (6 bases). The CDR3 extends over 14 amino acids. Germline-derived CDR1 and CDR2 are GTSNPN and SVGIG (reference sequence). V lost 0 bases, J lost 7 bases, and 13 bases lay in between. This CDR3 is CAWSVPGGWQPQHF. For the CDR3, the DNA is TGTGCCTGGAGTGTACCTGGGGGCTGGCAGCCCCAGCATTTT.

CDR3 residues: CASSARTHREETQYF. In nucleotides, the CDR3 is TGTGCCAGCAGCGCAAGGACTCATAGGGAGGAGACCCAGTACTTC. V and J are TRBV9 and TRBJ2-5, with a tentative D call TRBD2 (5 bases). This CDR3 spans 15 amino acids. The ends were cut back, 3 bases at V and 5 bases at J, with 17 bases in the middle. CDR1 is SGDLS and CDR2 is YYNGEE in the germline V gene.

V is TRBV28 and J is TRBJ1-2; 8 positions match TRBD1. The CDR3 has 16 residues. Per the germline V gene, CDR1 is MDHEN and CDR2 is SYDVKM. Trimming took 3 bases from V and 7 from J; bases not matched to a gene: 13. The CDR3 loop reads CASSFGTGGWLGGYTF. The CDR3 nucleotides are TGTGCCAGCAGTTTTGGTACAGGGGGATGGTTAGGTGGCTACACCTTC.

The gene calls are TRBV10-2 and TRBJ1-4; the match to TRBD1 covers 7 bases. Trimming cost V 6 bases and J 6 bases; bases outside gene matches: 7. CDR1 and CDR2 from the germline V gene are WSHSY and SAAADI. The CDR3 is 14 amino acids. CDR3 bases: TGCGCCAGCAGAAGGGGGCTTCGGGATGAAAAACTGTTTTTT. It codes for CASRRGLRDEKLFF.

The V call is TRBV6-1, the J call TRBJ1-2; the D gene is possibly TRBD1 (6 bases). The CDR3 totals 15 residues. The V gene lost 4 bases and the J gene lost 2 bases, with 14 bases spanning the gap. Germline CDR1 MNHNS, CDR2 SASEGT. The CDR3 sequence: CASSVLETGNYGYTF. The CDR3 DNA is TGTGCCAGCAGTGTCCTAGAGACAGGAAACTATGGCTACACCTTC.

This clone was recorded a few times. This chain connects TRBV11-3 to TRBJ2-1; unclear D gene. This CDR3 contains 13 residues. The V end was cut by 0 bases, the J end by 5 bases, with 5 bases between. Germline-derived CDR1 and CDR2 are SGHNT and YENEEA. CDR3 sequence: CASSLDGDNEQFF. The DNA for the CDR3 is TGTGCCAGCAGCTTAGACGGCGACAATGAGCAGTTCTTC.

The chain employs TRBV4-1 and TRBJ1-5; D remains ambiguous. V lost 1 base and J lost 6, with 13 bases in between. This CDR3 is built from 15 residues. The germline CDR1 and CDR2 sequences are MGHRA and YSYEKL. The CDR3 loop reads CASSQGFGSGQPQHF. The CDR3, as DNA: TGCGCCAGCAGCCAAGGATTCGGGAGTGGTCAGCCCCAGCATTTT.

The chain combines TRBV10-3 with TRBJ2-3; D might be TRBD2 (6 bases). V lost 6 bases and J 9 bases, leaving 16 bases between the germline ends. Germline lookup yields CDR1 ENHRY and CDR2 SYGVKD. This CDR3 has 13 amino acids. The CDR3 sequence: CAISQETRETQYF. The CDR3 region has the DNA TGTGCCATCAGCCAAGAGACTAGAGAGACGCAGTATTTT.

The J gene is TRBJ2-5, the V gene TRBV18; unclear D gene. The CDR3 totals 15 residues. V lost 3 bases to trimming and J lost 1 base, with 12 bases between them. CDR1 KGHSH and CDR2 LQKENI come from the germline V gene. This CDR3 reads CASSPRTRGQETQYF. The DNA for the CDR3 is TGTGCCAGCTCACCTAGGACCCGAGGCCAAGAGACCCAGTACTTC.

The chain links TRBV9 to TRBJ1-3; no clear D. Germline V lookup: CDR1 SGDLS, CDR2 YYNGEE. Trimming took off 3 bases at V and 0 bases at J, with 7 bases between the two ends. The CDR3 runs 14 residues. In DNA form, the CDR3 reads TGTGCCAGCAGCGCCCAATACTCTGGAAACACCATATATTTT. Translation: CASSAQYSGNTIYF. Using reference TRBV9 and TRBJ1-3 for the parts outside the CDR3, the full variable domain is DSGVTQTPKHLITATGQRVTLRCSPRSGDLSVYWYQQSLDQGLQFLIQYYNGEERAKGNILERFSAQQFPDLHSELNLSSLELGDSALYFCASSAQYSGNTIYFGEGSWLTVV.

The chain is built from TRBV30 and TRBJ1-6; D gene unclear. The CDR3 totals 12 residues. The germline V and J ends were trimmed by 3 bases and 7 bases, with 7 bases remaining between them. The germline CDR1 and CDR2 sequences are GTSNPN and SVGIG (reference sequence). This CDR3 is CAWSEVNSPLHF. The CDR3, as DNA: TGTGCCTGGAGCGAAGTGAATTCACCCCTCCACTTT.

The chain recombines TRBV5-1 with TRBJ2-1; no clear D gene. The V and J ends lost 0 bases and 0 bases respectively, with 7 bases between them. There are 15 residues in the CDR3. CDR1 and CDR2 from the germline V gene are SGHRS and YFSETQ. CDR3 sequence: CASSLGSPSYNEQFF. CDR3 sequence (DNA): TGCGCCAGCAGCTTGGGGTCCCCCTCCTACAATGAGCAGTTCTTC.

This clone has only a few counts. The chain joins TRBV2 to TRBJ2-7, with D perhaps matching TRBD2 (7 bases). CDR1 and CDR2 from the germline V gene are SNHLY and FYNNEI. Trimming took off 5 bases at V and 2 bases at J, with 13 bases between the two ends. The CDR3 covers 14 residues. CDR3 nucleotide sequence: TGTGCCAGCAGTCCGGGGGGCCTCCCCTACGAGCAGTACTTC. Amino acid sequence: CASSPGGLPYEQYF.